This T cell receptor beta chain was obtained from a study of OX40 agonist ivuxolimab in advanced cancers. This table comes from immunoSEQ multiplex PCR, and its TCRdb copy is limited to in-frame clones, with some not included. The sample carries some 77,000 clones, more than 80% recorded once. The V and J ends lost 4 bases and 2 bases respectively, with 17 bases between them. The CDR3 loop spans 17 amino acids. Looked up from germline, CDR1 is LGHNA and CDR2 is YSLEER. V usage is TRBV4-3 and J usage is TRBJ2-2, with TRBD1 as a possible D gene (6 bases). Sequenced here: CD4+ or CD8+ T cells sorted from blood, sampled in a trial of the OX40 agonist ivuxolimab. The TCR sequence derives from an adult with an advanced solid tumor such as melanoma, head and neck, liver or kidney cancer. CDR3 amino acids: CASSLERTATNTGELFF. CDR3 coding DNA: TGCGCCAGCAGCCTCGAGAGGACAGCGACTAACACCGGGGAGCTGTTTTTT.